A single sample gave rise to the 20 T cell receptor beta chains below, sequenced in a study of blood T cell repertoires in COVID-19. Sequencing was performed with immunoSEQ multiplex PCR; in TCRdb, only in-frame clones are kept and a portion is missing. The data contain 200,000 to 250,000 clones, about 79% of them singletons. Sequences were obtained from PBMCs or T cells enriched from blood (not recorded which). These TCRs come from a woman aged 40 to 49 with acute COVID-19.

This chain connects TRBV7-3 to TRBJ2-1, with 8 bases fitting TRBD2. CDR1 is SGHTA, CDR2 FQGTGA, per germline. The CDR3 totals 16 residues. V gave up 0 bases and J gave up 0 bases; unmatched junction bases: 1. The CDR3 nucleotides are TGTGCCAGCAGCTTAACTGGACTAGCCTCCTACAATGAGCAGTTCTTC. This sequence encodes CASSLTGLASYNEQFF. The full variable domain, with the rest looked up from reference TRBV7-3 and TRBJ2-1, is GAGVSQTPSNKVTEKGKYVELRCDPISGHTALYWYRQSLGQGPEFLIYFQGTGAADDSGLPNDRFFAVRPEGSVSTLKIQRTERGDSAVYLCASSLTGLASYNEQFFGPGTRLTVL.

The rearrangement joins TRBV5-8 to TRBJ2-3; TRBD1 aligns across 7 bases. Germline CDR1 and CDR2: SGHTS and YDEGEE. With 5 bases clipped from V and 1 base from J, the junction kept 7 bases outside the gene matches. The CDR3 sequence is 15 residues long. Here the CDR3 reads CASRNTGDGTDTQYF. For the CDR3, the DNA is TGTGCCAGCAGAAATACAGGGGACGGCACAGATACGCAGTATTTT.

CDR3 loop: CASRGQGAPNEQYF. The DNA of the CDR3 is TGTGCCAGCAGGGGACAGGGGGCGCCGAACGAGCAGTACTTC. The V and J genes are TRBV2 and TRBJ2-7; TRBD1 matches 12 bases. V was pared by 6 bases and J by 5 bases, with 5 bases of the junction left unmatched. Germline assignment: CDR1 SNHLY and CDR2 FYNNEI. This CDR3 is built from 14 residues.

The CDR3 is CASRTQGSEYEQYF. CDR3 in DNA: TGTGCCTCGAGAACACAGGGAAGCGAATACGAGCAGTACTTC. This chain uses TRBV28 with TRBJ2-7, with D possibly being TRBD1 (6 bases). Trimming left V 11 bases short and J 4 bases short, with 21 bases between. CDR3 length equals 14 residues. Germline loops: CDR1 MDHEN, CDR2 SYDVKM.

This clone was detected a few times. The chain employs TRBV19 and TRBJ1-1, with D hard to call. CDR3 length: 12 residues. The germline CDR1 and CDR2 sequences are LNHDA and SQIVND (reference sequence). V was pared by 7 bases and J by 5 bases, with 11 bases between. DNA for the CDR3: TGTGCCAGTATAGGTTGGGAGACTGAAGCTTTCTTT. This codes for CASIGWETEAFF.

This clone has a single count. The chain links TRBV4-1 to TRBJ2-3; 8 bases are a match to TRBD2. The CDR3 extends over 17 amino acids. The ends lost 3 bases at V and 4 bases at J; junction bases unmatched: 12. The germline V gene has CDR1 MGHRA and CDR2 YSYEKL. The CDR3 DNA follows: TGCGCCAGCAGCCAGCGATTAACGAGCGGGAGTGCAGATACGCAGTATTTT. Its protein is CASSQRLTSGSADTQYF.

J is TRBJ2-7 and V is TRBV19; 10 nucleotides align to TRBD1. J lost 2 bases, V lost 9 bases, and 1 base had no gene match. CDR1 is LNHDA, CDR2 SQIVND, per germline (reference sequence). The CDR3 is made up of 12 amino acids. DNA for the CDR3: TGTGCCAGCGGGACAGGGGCCTACGAGCAGTACTTC. It encodes CASGTGAYEQYF.

The chain has TRBV7-2 and TRBJ2-2; 9 bases match TRBD2. The germline V gene has CDR1 SGHTA and CDR2 FQGNSA. CDR3 length: 14 amino acids. The V segment lost 10 bases and the J segment 2 bases; nucleotides outside the gene matches: 5. The CDR3 DNA reads TGTGCCATTGGCGGGAGGGGCAACACCGGGGAGCTGTTTTTT. It codes for CAIGGRGNTGELFF.

This sequence joins TRBV2 and TRBJ2-2, with TRBD2 matching over 11 bases. Trimming took 6 bases from V and 4 from J; bases not matched to a gene: 1. This CDR3 region has 14 residues. Germline-derived CDR1 and CDR2 are SNHLY and FYNNEI. Here the CDR3 DNA reads TGTGCCAGCAGGCTAGCGGGAGGCACCGGGGAGCTGTTTTTT. It is translated as CASRLAGGTGELFF.

This clone came up once. This CDR3 is CASSYSSGFNEKLFF. CDR3 bases: TGTGCCAGCAGTTATTCTTCGGGATTTAATGAAAAACTGTTTTTT. This sequence joins TRBV6-2 or TRBV6-3 and TRBJ1-4, with D hard to call. The V end lost 3 bases, the J end lost 4 bases, and 12 bases lay between the germline ends. Germline CDR1 is MNHEY and CDR2 is SVGEGT. There are 15 residues in the CDR3.

This rearrangement joins TRBV10-3 to TRBJ1-1; TRBD1 matches 7 bases. The germline gives CDR1 ENHRY, CDR2 SYGVKD. With V trimmed by 5 bases and J by 1 base, 1 base remained unmatched. The CDR3 has 13 amino acids. The CDR3 DNA is TGTGCCATCAGTCGACAGGGGAACACTGAAGCTTTCTTT. Protein sequence: CAISRQGNTEAFF.

This clone was seen just once. This sequence joins TRBV24-1 and TRBJ2-1; 10 bases agree with TRBD2. With V trimmed by 3 bases and J by 4 bases, 5 bases remained unmatched. The CDR3 sequence is 16 residues long. Germline V gives CDR1 KGHDR, CDR2 SFDVKD. The CDR3 region is CATSDRRTSGYNEQFF. The DNA for the CDR3 is TGTGCCACCAGTGATCGACGGACTAGCGGATACAATGAGCAGTTCTTC.

The chain uses TRBV15 and TRBJ2-1; unclear D gene. V shed 5 bases and J shed 6 bases, with 8 bases lying between them. Germline loops: CDR1 LNHNV, CDR2 YYDKDF (reference sequence). The CDR3 spans 12 residues. CDR3 DNA: TGTGCCACCAGCGTATCAGGCAATGAGCAGTTCTTC. Protein product: CATSVSGNEQFF.

The rearrangement uses TRBV30 and TRBJ1-2; D gene unclear. V was clipped by 0 bases and J by 2 bases, with 7 bases between them. In germline, CDR1 is GTSNPN, CDR2 SVGIG (reference sequence). This CDR3 comprises 13 residues. The CDR3 coding sequence is TGTGCCTGGAGTGTCAAGCCGAACTATGGCTACACCTTC. Protein product: CAWSVKPNYGYTF.

In DNA form, the CDR3 reads TGCAGCGTCACCCCAGGGGCGGGAAACACCATATATTTT. Translated: CSVTPGAGNTIYF. The genes are TRBV29-1 and TRBJ1-3; possible D gene TRBD1, 6 bases. V shed 6 bases and J shed 4 bases, with 13 bases lying between them. From germline, CDR1 is SQVTM and CDR2 ANQGSEA. The CDR3 is made up of 13 amino acids.

The V and J genes are TRBV9 and TRBJ2-5; 7 positions agree with TRBD2. This CDR3 contains 16 residues. Germline loops: CDR1 SGDLS, CDR2 YYNGEE. With V trimmed by 0 bases and J by 2 bases, 7 bases remained unmatched. The DNA of the CDR3 is TGTGCCAGCAGCGTAGGGGGGAGGGCCACGCAAGAGACCCAGTACTTC. Protein product: CASSVGGRATQETQYF.

J is TRBJ2-3 and V is TRBV27; 7 positions match TRBD2. The CDR3 covers 13 residues. V shed 5 bases and J 7 bases; nucleotides not matched to a gene: 6. The germline gives CDR1 MNHEY, CDR2 SMNVEV (reference sequence). The CDR3 loop reads CASSMIAGNTQYF. The CDR3 coding sequence is TGTGCCAGCAGTATGATAGCGGGTAATACGCAGTATTTT.

To note about this clone: This same CDR3 is encoded by further DNA sequences in the sample. The chain has TRBV12-3 or TRBV12-4 and TRBJ2-7; 8 nucleotides agree with TRBD1. This CDR3 contains 13 residues. V lost 5 bases and J lost 5; bases outside the gene matches: 5. The CDR3 nucleotides are TGTGCCAGCAGTCCTGACAGGGGCCACGAGCAGTACTTC. It translates to CASSPDRGHEQYF.

This chain's CDR3 is CASSQDLAGGRNEQYF. The DNA of the CDR3 is TGTGCCAGCAGCCAAGACCTAGCGGGAGGGCGAAACGAGCAGTACTTC. The gene calls are TRBV4-2 and TRBJ2-7; 12 nucleotides agree with TRBD2. The trim removed 0 bases at V and 5 bases at J, leaving 5 bases unmatched. The CDR3 runs to 16 residues. The germline gives CDR1 LGHNA, CDR2 YNFKEQ.

Here the CDR3 reads CASSLGGIIHGYTF. CDR3 coding DNA: TGTGCCAGCAGCCTAGGGGGCATTATACATGGCTACACCTTC. The chain carries TRBV11-2 and TRBJ1-2; 7 nucleotides line up with TRBD1. The ends lost 5 bases at V and 6 bases at J; junction bases unmatched: 9. Germline lookup yields CDR1 SGHAT and CDR2 FQNNGV. CDR3 size: 14 residues.